The 30 T cell receptor beta chains presented below share a single source sample, sequenced in a study of T cells in Graves' hyperthyroidism and ophthalmopathy. TCR beta CDR3 regions were amplified from RNA transcripts. An initial round of RT-PCR targeting the TCR CDR3 relied on the HTBI primer set. TCRdb called the multiplex PCR reads again in MiXCR, with one record for every CDR3 protein. The table records hundreds of thousands of distinct CDR3 sequences, roughly 15% of them present only once. The specimen sequenced was blood. Receptors were obtained from a woman between 40 and 55 years old with Graves' ophthalmopathy.

This clonotype was seen at least ten times. This chain links TRBV6-1 with TRBJ2-5; D unclear. Germline CDR1 is MNHNS and CDR2 is SASEGT. The CDR3 is 13 amino acids. V lost 1 base to trimming and J lost 5 bases, with 8 bases between them. CDR3 bases: TGTGCCAGCAGTGAAGAGGTCTGGGAGACCCAGTACTTC. Translation: CASSEEVWETQYF.

This clonotype was recorded many times. The chain couples TRBV20-1 to TRBJ2-5; TRBD2 agrees at 8 bases. Germline assignment: CDR1 DFQATT and CDR2 SNEGSKA (reference sequence). The CDR3 is made up of 13 amino acids. Trimming took 2 bases from V and 5 from J; bases not matched to a gene: 4. The CDR3 sequence: CSARSSGSETQYF. CDR3 in DNA: TGCAGTGCTAGATCGAGCGGGAGTGAGACCCAGTACTTC.

There are a few counts of this clonotype. The chain carries TRBV29-1 and TRBJ2-7; 11 nucleotides line up with TRBD2. V gave up 6 bases and J gave up 2 bases; unmatched junction bases: 6. Germline V gene sequence: CDR1 SQVTM, CDR2 ANQGSEA. This CDR3 contains 14 residues. The CDR3 region is CSVYGTSGTYEQYF. The CDR3 DNA sequence: TGCAGCGTATATGGGACTAGCGGAACCTACGAGCAGTACTTC.

The sample holds many counts of this clonotype. The gene calls are TRBV28 and TRBJ2-5; 11 positions match TRBD2. Losses at the gene ends were 6 bases for V and 5 bases for J; bases not matched to a gene: 11. This CDR3 spans 16 amino acids. CDR1 is MDHEN and CDR2 is SYDVKM in the germline V gene. Here the CDR3 DNA reads TGTGCCAGCAGACCTCCACTAGCGGGAGCGAGGGAGACCCAGTACTTC. Translating it yields CASRPPLAGARETQYF. Based on the CDR3 plus reference TRBV28 and TRBJ2-5, the full variable domain is DVKVTQSSRYLVKRTGEKVFLECVQDMDHENMFWYRQDPGLGLRLIYFSYDVKMKEKGDIPEGYSVSREKKERFSLILESASTNQTSMYLCASRPPLAGARETQYFGPGTRLLVL.

This clonotype was seen more than once but under ten times. This chain links TRBV6-2 or TRBV6-3 with TRBJ2-7, with TRBD2 identical over 13 bases. Per the germline V gene, CDR1 is MNHEY and CDR2 is SVGEGT. The trim removed 4 bases at V and 1 base at J, leaving 1 base unmatched. The CDR3 covers 15 residues. The DNA of the CDR3 is TGTGCCAGCAGTTGGGGACTAGCGGGGTCCTACGAGCAGTACTTC. Translating it yields CASSWGLAGSYEQYF.

As concerns this clonotype: A read error may account for a junction end that differs from germline. The chain has TRBV7-2 and TRBJ2-7; 9 bases map to TRBD1. The CDR3 is 14 residues long. The germline V gene encodes CDR1 SGHTA and CDR2 FQGNSA. Here the CDR3 reads CASSAWDRAYGQYF. The CDR3, as DNA: TGTGCCAGCAGCGCGTGGGACAGGGCCTACGGGCAGTACTTC.

This clonotype was counted a few times. This sequence joins TRBV5-1 and TRBJ2-7; no clear D gene. V lost 0 bases and J lost 4, with 17 bases in between. Germline CDR1 is SGHRS and CDR2 is YFSETQ. The CDR3 covers 16 residues. CDR3 sequence reads: CASSLVPLYPPYEQYF. DNA for the CDR3: TGCGCCAGCAGCTTGGTGCCGCTTTACCCACCTTACGAGCAGTACTTC.

This clonotype occurred many times. The chain combines TRBV9 with TRBJ2-3, with unresolved D. The V gene lost 0 bases and the J gene lost 0 bases, with 11 bases spanning the gap. Looked up from germline, CDR1 is SGDLS and CDR2 is YYNGEE. The CDR3 is 16 residues long. CDR3 residues: CASSVGLFSSTDTQYF. The DNA for the CDR3 is TGTGCCAGCAGCGTAGGTCTATTTTCTAGCACAGATACGCAGTATTTT. Based on the CDR3 plus reference TRBV9 and TRBJ2-3, the full variable domain is DSGVTQTPKHLITATGQRVTLRCSPRSGDLSVYWYQQSLDQGLQFLIQYYNGEERAKGNILERFSAQQFPDLHSELNLSSLELGDSALYFCASSVGLFSSTDTQYFGPGTRLTVL.

Many counts were recorded for this clonotype. The V gene is TRBV6-1, the J gene TRBJ2-7; D not resolved. Germline V gene data show CDR1 as MNHNS and CDR2 as SASEGT. Trimming took 4 bases from V and 2 from J, leaving 12 bases between them. This CDR3 region has 14 residues. CDR3 in amino acids: CASSVIGTTYEQYF. The CDR3 nucleotides read TGTGCCAGCAGTGTAATTGGCACTACCTACGAGCAGTACTTC.

The rearrangement joins TRBV14 to TRBJ1-2; the D is unclear. V was clipped by 1 base and J by 8 bases, with 20 bases between them. Germline-derived CDR1 and CDR2 are SGHDN and FVKESK. The CDR3 spans 16 residues. The CDR3: CASSQGTPGPISGYTF. For the CDR3, the DNA is TGTGCCAGCAGCCAAGGAACGCCCGGACCCATTTCAGGCTACACCTTC.

This clonotype was seen ten or more times. The rearrangement joins TRBV10-1 to TRBJ2-7; a possible D gene is TRBD2 (6 bases). The CDR3 is 14 residues long. V dropped 6 bases and J dropped 4 bases, with 16 bases sitting between them. CDR1 is WNHNN and CDR2 is SYGVQD in the germline V gene (reference sequence). CDR3 coding DNA: TGCGCCAGCAGATTAGGAGGGAGTAGTTACGAGCAGTACTTC. It translates to CASRLGGSSYEQYF.

This clonotype was observed many times. The CDR3 DNA reads TGTGCCAGCAGCCCTTGGGGTGACACCATATATTTT. Protein sequence: CASSPWGDTIYF. The chain has TRBV28 and TRBJ1-3; D gene unclear. CDR1 is MDHEN, CDR2 SYDVKM, per germline. This CDR3 is built from 12 residues. V was clipped by 6 bases and J by 8 bases, with 11 bases between them. Using reference TRBV28 and TRBJ1-3 for the parts outside the CDR3, the full variable domain is DVKVTQSSRYLVKRTGEKVFLECVQDMDHENMFWYRQDPGLGLRLIYFSYDVKMKEKGDIPEGYSVSREKKERFSLILESASTNQTSMYLCASSPWGDTIYFGEGSWLTVV.

This clonotype showed up many times. CDR3 loop: CATSRDALAGETQYF. CDR3 coding DNA: TGTGCCACCAGCAGAGATGCCCTAGCGGGAGAGACCCAGTACTTC. The rearrangement uses TRBV15 and TRBJ2-5, with TRBD2 matching 8 bases. V lost 0 bases, J lost 4 bases, and 4 bases stayed unmatched. Germline V gives CDR1 LNHNV, CDR2 YYDKDF (reference sequence). This CDR3 has 15 amino acids.

This clonotype was seen repeatedly, ten times or more. V and J are TRBV7-8 and TRBJ2-7; 9 nucleotides match TRBD1. There are 12 residues in the CDR3. The germline CDR1 and CDR2 sequences are SGHVS and FQNEAQ. Trimming removed 5 bases from V and 12 bases from J; junction bases left unmatched: 8. Here the CDR3 reads CASSLGTGFAYF. The CDR3 DNA is TGTGCCAGCAGCCTAGGGACAGGGTTTGCGTACTTC.

This clonotype was counted many times. The V call is TRBV7-2, the J call TRBJ2-5, with 11 bases fitting TRBD2. CDR1 is SGHTA and CDR2 is FQGNSA in the germline V gene. CDR3 size: 15 residues. V lost 5 bases to trimming and J lost 7 bases; unmatched junction nucleotides: 9. CDR3 coding DNA: TGTGCCAGCAGCCCCCGGACTAGCGGGCGCTGGACCCAGTACTTC. Translated, it gives CASSPRTSGRWTQYF. The full variable domain, completed using reference TRBV7-2 and TRBJ2-5, is GAGVSQSPSNKVTEKGKDVELRCDPISGHTALYWYRQSLGQGLEFLIYFQGNSAPDKSGLPSDRFSAERTGGSVSTLTIQRTQQEDSAVYLCASSPRTSGRWTQYFGPGTRLLVL.

This clonotype was recorded at least ten times. The J gene is TRBJ2-5, the V gene TRBV20-1, with D maybe TRBD2 (6 bases). Germline V gene sequence: CDR1 DFQATT, CDR2 SNEGSKA (reference sequence). The V end lost 4 bases, the J end lost 1 base, and 10 bases lay between the germline ends. There are 13 residues in the CDR3. The CDR3: CSAKPSAQETQYF. The DNA for the CDR3 is TGCAGTGCTAAGCCTAGCGCCCAAGAGACCCAGTACTTC.

This clonotype appeared many times. V is TRBV29-1 and J is TRBJ1-2; D is possibly TRBD1 (5 bases). The V and J ends lost 6 bases and 6 bases respectively, with 11 bases between them. This CDR3 region has 11 residues. Germline CDR1 reads SQVTM; CDR2 reads ANQGSEA. The CDR3 coding sequence is TGCAGCGTACCGGGACGGAATGGCTACACCTTC. This encodes CSVPGRNGYTF.

This clonotype was recorded many times. The chain links TRBV6-2 or TRBV6-3 to TRBJ2-4; tentative D call: TRBD2 (5 bases). The CDR3 totals 15 residues. Germline values: CDR1 MNHEY, CDR2 SVGEGT. V lost 6 bases, J lost 2 bases, and 14 bases lay in between. The DNA for the CDR3 is TGTGCCAGCAGAGAACTAGACGGTTCCAAAAACATTCAGTACTTC. Residues: CASRELDGSKNIQYF.

This clonotype was picked up many times. J is TRBJ1-5 and V is TRBV20-1; 8 bases map to TRBD1. V lost 6 bases and J lost 5; bases outside the gene matches: 12. CDR1 DFQATT and CDR2 SNEGSKA come from the germline V gene (reference sequence). This CDR3 comprises 15 residues. The CDR3 spells CSARPNGQGHQPQHF. In nucleotides, the CDR3 is TGCAGTGCCCGTCCGAACGGACAGGGCCATCAGCCCCAGCATTTT.

This clonotype was picked up many times. The chain recombines TRBV12-3 or TRBV12-4 with TRBJ2-2; 7 nucleotides line up with TRBD1. This CDR3 contains 15 residues. Unmatched junction bases numbered 9, after V lost 5 bases and J lost 6 bases. The CDR3: CASSRADRAAGELFF. CDR3 DNA sequence: TGTGCCAGCAGTCGCGCCGACAGGGCGGCCGGGGAGCTGTTTTTT.

This chain joins TRBV28 and TRBJ2-3; no clear D gene. The CDR3 is 16 residues long. The germline V gene has CDR1 MDHEN and CDR2 SYDVKM. Trimming left V 6 bases short and J 0 bases short, with 16 bases between. CDR3 amino acids: CASSPTRTASTDTQYF. DNA of the CDR3: TGTGCCAGCAGCCCGACCCGAACCGCTAGCACAGATACGCAGTATTTT.

This chain links TRBV6-2 or TRBV6-3 with TRBJ2-5, with 14 positions matching TRBD2. This CDR3 region has 19 residues. The junction had 11 bases not matched to a gene; V was cut back by 2 bases and J by 3 bases. Germline V CDR1 and CDR2: MNHEY, SVGEGT. In nucleotides, the CDR3 is TGTGCCAGCAGTTACCCTGGACCCGGGACTAGCGGGAGTAAAGAGACCCAGTACTTC. This sequence encodes CASSYPGPGTSGSKETQYF.

In this sample, this clonotype turned up a few times. The rearrangement links TRBV4-3 to TRBJ1-5, with D unresolved. V lost 1 base, J lost 2 bases, and 9 bases lay in between. Germline V gene lookup returns CDR1 LGHNA and CDR2 YSLEER. The CDR3 has 15 amino acids. The CDR3 DNA is TGCGCCAGCAGCCAAGCAAGCCAGGGCAATCAGCCCCAGCATTTT. Translating it yields CASSQASQGNQPQHF.

This clonotype showed up many times. The chain combines TRBV6-5 with TRBJ2-7; D gene unclear. The V end lost 2 bases, the J end lost 3 bases, and 8 bases lay between the germline ends. CDR1 and CDR2 from the germline V gene are MNHEY and SVGAGI. The CDR3 is 13 amino acids. The CDR3: CASSYRANYEQYF. The CDR3 DNA sequence: TGTGCCAGCAGTTACCGGGCAAACTACGAGCAGTACTTC.

This clonotype has a count of ten or more. The junction differs from germline at one of its ends, possibly a read error. The chain uses TRBV28 and TRBJ1-2, with D possibly TRBD1 on 5 matching bases. The CDR3 runs 13 residues. Per germline, CDR1 MDHEN and CDR2 SYDVKM. DNA of the CDR3: TGTGCCAGCAGGACCCGGGGCGACTATGGCTACGCCTTC. It translates to CASRTRGDYGYAF.

The table lists this clonotype with many counts. V usage is TRBV6-5 and J usage is TRBJ2-7, with D perhaps TRBD1 or TRBD2 (6 bases each). V was trimmed by 6 bases and J by 4 bases, leaving 13 bases between them. Per germline, CDR1 MNHEY and CDR2 SVGAGI. The CDR3 spans 13 residues. CDR3 protein: CASRTGAPYEQYF. The CDR3 DNA follows: TGTGCCAGCAGGACGGGGGCCCCGTACGAGCAGTACTTC.

The table lists this clonotype with many counts. The gene calls are TRBV30 and TRBJ1-1, with a weak D call TRBD1 (5 bases). Trimming stripped 8 bases from V and 1 base from J, with 11 bases between. The length of the CDR3 is 12 residues. Germline V gene sequence: CDR1 GTSNPN, CDR2 SVGIG (reference sequence). The CDR3 is CAHGTENTEAFF. The CDR3 DNA sequence: TGTGCCCACGGGACGGAGAACACTGAAGCTTTCTTT.

The gene calls are TRBV11-1 and TRBJ1-1, with TRBD1 matching 12 bases. The germline V gene encodes CDR1 SGHAT and CDR2 FQDESV (reference sequence). The CDR3 sequence is 18 residues long. The ends lost 5 bases at V and 4 bases at J; junction bases unmatched: 14. CDR3 protein: CASSPRRGQGAVGTEAFF. The CDR3 coding sequence is TGTGCCAGCAGCCCGAGACGGGGACAGGGGGCGGTTGGCACTGAAGCTTTCTTT.

This clonotype was seen a handful of times. The rearrangement links TRBV15 to TRBJ2-3; D not resolved. Trimming took off 0 bases at V and 2 bases at J, with 6 bases between the two ends. This CDR3 region has 14 residues. The V gene's germline CDR1 is LNHNV and CDR2 YYDKDF (reference sequence). CDR3 in amino acids: CATSRDSLTDTQYF. Here the CDR3 DNA reads TGTGCCACCAGCAGAGACTCCCTCACAGATACGCAGTATTTT.

There are many counts of this clonotype. The rearrangement joins TRBV6-2 or TRBV6-3 to TRBJ1-2, with D possibly being TRBD1 (5 bases). Germline CDR1 reads MNHEY; CDR2 reads SVGEGT. Trimming left V 1 base short and J 8 bases short, with 26 bases between. This CDR3 has 18 residues. The CDR3 loop reads CASSYYSGWGGERDGYTF. CDR3 sequence (DNA): TGTGCCAGCAGTTACTATAGTGGATGGGGGGGGGAAAGAGACGGCTACACCTTC.